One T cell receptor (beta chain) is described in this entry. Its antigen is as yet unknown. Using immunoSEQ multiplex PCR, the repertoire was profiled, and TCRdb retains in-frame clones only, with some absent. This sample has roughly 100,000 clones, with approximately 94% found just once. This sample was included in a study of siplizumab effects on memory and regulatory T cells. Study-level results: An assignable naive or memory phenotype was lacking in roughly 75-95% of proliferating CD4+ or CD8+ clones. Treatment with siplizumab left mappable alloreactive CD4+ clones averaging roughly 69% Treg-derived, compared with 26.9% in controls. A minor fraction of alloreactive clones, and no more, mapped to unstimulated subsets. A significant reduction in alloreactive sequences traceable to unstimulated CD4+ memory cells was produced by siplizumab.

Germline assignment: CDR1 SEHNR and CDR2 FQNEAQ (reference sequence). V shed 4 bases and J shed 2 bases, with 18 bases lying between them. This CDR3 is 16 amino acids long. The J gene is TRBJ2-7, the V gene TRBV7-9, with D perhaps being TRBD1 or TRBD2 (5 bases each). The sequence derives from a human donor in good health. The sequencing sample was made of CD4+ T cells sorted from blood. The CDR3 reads CASSSTPGTGTYEQYF. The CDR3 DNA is TGTGCCAGCAGCTCAACGCCCGGGACGGGTACCTACGAGCAGTACTTC.